The sequence of this T cell receptor beta chain was determined in a study of PD-1 blockade in classical Hodgkin lymphoma. General observations from the study: It was reported that newly diagnosed patients had less baseline TCR diversity than healthy donors. Repertoire differences have undefined causes, possibly disease activity or prior therapy.

Time point meaning: newly diagnosed, previously untreated cHL patient sample. Newly diagnosed classical Hodgkin lymphoma PBMCs, still untreated, provided the comparison samples. Only in-frame clones appear in the TCRdb table, and some are missing; sequencing was by immunoSEQ multiplex PCR. Of about 22,000 clones in the sample, around 94% are singletons; the top ten hold roughly 6%. Note on this clone: The target antigen is unknown.

V was clipped by 0 bases and J by 8 bases; unmatched bases: 3. The V gene's germline CDR1 is SGHKS and CDR2 YYEKEE (reference sequence). This CDR3 is 15 amino acids long. Sequences were obtained from peripheral blood mononuclear cells (PBMCs). The gene calls are TRBV5-5 and TRBJ1-5, with TRBD1 matching over 12 bases. This receptor was obtained from a human donor with classical Hodgkin lymphoma. The CDR3 DNA reads TGTGCCAGCAGCTTGGGGGACAGGGGGCGGGAGCCCCAGCATTTT. Translating it yields CASSLGDRGREPQHF.